This TCR beta chain was obtained from a study of CD8+ T cells in alopecia areata. Findings and limits, study-wide: Patients shared TCRs less clearly than mice did, possibly for HLA-related reasons. Throughout tofacitinib, many expanded lesional clones continued to persist in scalp and blood. Sequencing of scalp samples also includes resident alphabeta T cells from normal skin.

In the case of this clone: Its antigen is still unknown.

Specified treatment: oral pan-JAK inhibitor, 5-10 mg twice daily. Sorting from PBMCs produced CD4+ and CD8+ T cells. It was cDNA, reverse transcribed from extracted RNA, that served as the sequencing template. Assay: immunoSEQ multiplex PCR; the TCRdb copy retains only in-frame clones and omits some. The sample consists of some 210,000 clones, roughly three fifths of them appearing once. The CDR3 length is 12 residues. Trimming left V 4 bases short and J 5 bases short, with 11 bases between. Germline lookup yields CDR1 SQVTM and CDR2 ANQGSEA. The chain uses TRBV29-1 and TRBJ1-1, with D hard to call. The origin of this receptor is a human donor with alopecia areata. This specimen consisted of CD4+ T cells sorted from blood, obtained at week 44, from a patient treated with tofacitinib. The CDR3 bases are TGCAGCGTTGTTTCCGGGTGGACTGAAGCTTTCTTT. Protein product: CSVVSGWTEAFF.